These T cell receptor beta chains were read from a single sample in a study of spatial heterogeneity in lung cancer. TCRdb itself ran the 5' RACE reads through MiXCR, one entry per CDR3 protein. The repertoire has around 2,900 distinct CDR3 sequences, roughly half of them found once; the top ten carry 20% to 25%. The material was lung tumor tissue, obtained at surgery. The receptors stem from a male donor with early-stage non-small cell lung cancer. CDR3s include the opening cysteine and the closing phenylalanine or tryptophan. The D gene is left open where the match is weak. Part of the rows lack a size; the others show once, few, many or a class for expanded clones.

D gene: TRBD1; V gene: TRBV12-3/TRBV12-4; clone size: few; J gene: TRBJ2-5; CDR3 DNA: TGTGCCAGCAGTTTACAGGGGGCGGAAACCCAGTACTTC; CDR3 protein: CASSLQGAETQYF
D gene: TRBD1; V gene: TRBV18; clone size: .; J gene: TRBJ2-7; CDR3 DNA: TGTGCCAGCTCACCGGCAACCGGGACAGGTTCCTACGAGCAGTACTTC; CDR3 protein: CASSPATGTGSYEQYF
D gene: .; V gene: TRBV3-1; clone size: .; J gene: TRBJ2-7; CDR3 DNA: TGTGCCAGCAGCCAAAGGATTAATCCTAACGAGCAGTACTTC; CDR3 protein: CASSQRINPNEQYF
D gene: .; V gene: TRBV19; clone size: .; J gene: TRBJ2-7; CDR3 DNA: TGTGCCAGTAGTATAGGTTCCCCTCGGGGCACCCCCTACGAGCAGTACTTC; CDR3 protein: CASSIGSPRGTPYEQYF
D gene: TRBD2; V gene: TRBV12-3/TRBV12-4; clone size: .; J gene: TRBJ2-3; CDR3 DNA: TGTGCCAGCAGTAAGCGGGGGGGCACAGATACGCAGTATTTT; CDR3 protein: CASSKRGGTDTQYF
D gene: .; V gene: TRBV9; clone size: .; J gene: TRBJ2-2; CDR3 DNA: TGTGCCAGTCGGAAACACGAAACGGAGAACGGGGAGCTGTTTTTT; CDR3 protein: CASRKHETENGELFF
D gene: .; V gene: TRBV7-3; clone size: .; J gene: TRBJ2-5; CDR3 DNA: TGTGCCAGCAGCCCCGGACTTATAGGAGGGGTCGAGACCCAGTACTTC; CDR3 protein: CASSPGLIGGVETQYF
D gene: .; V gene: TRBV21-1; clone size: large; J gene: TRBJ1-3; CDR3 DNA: TGTGCCAGCAGCATAGAGGGACAGGGGGAAAACACCATATATTTT; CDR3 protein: CASSIEGQGENTIYF
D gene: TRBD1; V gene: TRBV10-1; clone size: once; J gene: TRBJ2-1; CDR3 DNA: TGCGCCAGCAGTGAGTCAGGGGGCGCCGGCAATGAGCAGTTCTTC; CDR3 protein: CASSESGGAGNEQFF
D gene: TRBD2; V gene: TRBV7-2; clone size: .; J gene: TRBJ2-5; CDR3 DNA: TGTGCCAGCAGCTTCAAACACTCTAGCGGGGGCGGCGAGACCCAGTACTTC; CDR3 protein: CASSFKHSSGGGETQYF
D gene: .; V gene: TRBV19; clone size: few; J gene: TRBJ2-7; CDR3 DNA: TGTGCCAGTAGCTCTATAAGGGACGGATCCTACGAGCAGTACTTC; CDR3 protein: CASSSIRDGSYEQYF
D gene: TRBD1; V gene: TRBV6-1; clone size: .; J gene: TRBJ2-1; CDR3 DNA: TGTGCCAGCACCGAGGGGGACAGGATGTACAATGAGCAGTTCTTC; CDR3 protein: CASTEGDRMYNEQFF
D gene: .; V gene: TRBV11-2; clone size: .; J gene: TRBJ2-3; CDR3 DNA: TGTGCCAGCAGCTTAGAATGGACTGACACAGATACGCAGTATTTT; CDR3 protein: CASSLEWTDTDTQYF
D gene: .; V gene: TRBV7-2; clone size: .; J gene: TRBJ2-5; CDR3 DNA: TGTGCCAGCAGCTTAGCCCACCAAGAGACCCAGTACTTC; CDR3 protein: CASSLAHQETQYF
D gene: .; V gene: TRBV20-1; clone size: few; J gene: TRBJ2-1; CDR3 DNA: TGCAGTGCTAGCGGGACGGGCTTCGGAGAGCAGTTCTTC; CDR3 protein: CSASGTGFGEQFF
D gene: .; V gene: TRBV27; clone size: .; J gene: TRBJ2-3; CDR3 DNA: TGTGCCAGCAGTTTGCAGGGACCAATTTTCGGCACAGATACGCAGTATTTT; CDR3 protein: CASSLQGPIFGTDTQYF